This TCR beta chain was captured by sequencing in a study of OX40 agonist ivuxolimab in advanced cancers. Study at large: Prior therapy, whether anti-PD-1, anti-PD-L1 or anti-CTLA-4, was allowed, and 40% had some. Study-level findings and limits: Averaged across samples, CD8+ T cells carried more expanded clones than CD4+ did.

In the case of this clone: Its antigen is still unknown.

Repertoires were generated with immunoSEQ multiplex PCR, while TCRdb's copy carries only in-frame clones and drops some. The sample yields 28,000 or so clones, almost 85% seen once. The CDR3 has 14 residues. V shed 7 bases, J shed 2 bases, and the junction held 8 bases outside the gene matches. Germline CDR1 is MDHEN and CDR2 is SYDVKM. The sample here was CD4+ or CD8+ T cells sorted from blood, taken in a trial of the OX40 agonist ivuxolimab. The TCR originated in an adult with an advanced solid tumor such as melanoma, head and neck, liver or kidney cancer. V is TRBV28 and J is TRBJ2-7; 7 nucleotides align to TRBD1. CDR3 loop: CASIRQGYTYEQYF. CDR3 nucleotides: TGTGCCAGCATTCGACAGGGTTACACCTACGAGCAGTACTTC.